This T cell receptor beta chain was sequenced during a study of CD8 T cells in ankylosing spondylitis. Points from the study as a whole: In the blood and synovial fluid of reactive arthritis, some motif variants had been previously reported. Disease-linked clones were CD8+ and relatively rare in peripheral blood. Ankylosing spondylitis blood seemed to carry a telltale TCR beta motif made of about 8 highly homologous variants.

This clonotype was counted ten times or more. No antigen is known for it. Germline lookup yields CDR1 SGDLS and CDR2 YYNGEE. CDR3 length: 13 amino acids. V lost 2 bases and J lost 5, with 11 bases in between. The authors made TCR beta libraries by quantitative 5'-RACE with molecular barcodes. TCRdb used MiXCR to reprocess the 5' RACE reads, holding one entry per CDR3 protein. The sample lists 10,000 to 15,000 distinct CDR3 sequences; under 3.5% were seen once. The chain is built from TRBV9 and TRBJ2-7; weak D call: TRBD1 (5 bases). Sequencing was performed on blood, either unsorted or a sorted T cell fraction (not recorded which). This TCR was sampled from a male donor with ankylosing spondylitis or in good health (not recorded which). This CDR3 is CASSVDQGDEQYF. CDR3 in DNA: TGTGCCAGCAGCGTGGATCAGGGTGACGAGCAGTACTTC.